Below are 18 T cell receptor beta chains sequenced from a single sample in a study of technical replicates of blood from a handful of donors. Data came from immunoSEQ multiplex PCR; TCRdb stores just in-frame clones and leaves some out. The data show under 70,000 clones, roughly 93% seen once. The sample was T cells isolated from PBMCs. The receptors here all came from a human donor in good health.

The chain couples TRBV9 to TRBJ2-1, with D perhaps matching TRBD1 (6 bases). CDR1 is SGDLS, CDR2 YYNGEE, per germline. With 4 bases removed from V and 10 bases from J, the gap between germline ends came to 18 bases. The CDR3 is 14 residues long. Here the CDR3 DNA reads TGTGCCAGCAGCCTTCAAACAGGGAGTCAGGAGCAGTTCTTC. It encodes CASSLQTGSQEQFF.

The chain uses TRBV6-6 and TRBJ1-4; D is undetermined. In germline, CDR1 is MNHNY, CDR2 SVGAGI (reference sequence). V was clipped by 2 bases and J by 4 bases, with 8 bases between them. The CDR3 sequence is 14 residues long. The CDR3 loop is CASSYNTINEKLFF. CDR3 in DNA: TGTGCCAGCAGTTACAACACTATTAATGAAAAACTGTTTTTT.

J is TRBJ1-5 and V is TRBV11-2; D gene unclear. Germline V gene data show CDR1 as SGHAT and CDR2 as FQNNGV. The CDR3 is 13 amino acids. V lost 1 base, J lost 5 bases, and 6 bases lay in between. The CDR3: CASSLAVDQPQHF. DNA of the CDR3: TGTGCCAGCAGCTTAGCGGTGGATCAGCCCCAGCATTTT.

The rearrangement links TRBV7-6 to TRBJ2-7, with D uncertain. Trimming removed 1 base at V and 7 bases at J, with 11 bases between. The CDR3 has 13 residues. Germline V gene sequence: CDR1 SGHVS, CDR2 FNYEAQ. CDR3 sequence (DNA): TGTGCCAGCAGCTTAGGGGCATCTTCTGAGCAGTACTTC. It translates to CASSLGASSEQYF.

This sequence joins TRBV7-6 and TRBJ2-2, with D unresolved. Trimming left V 1 base short and J 6 bases short, with 15 bases between. This CDR3 has 16 residues. Per the germline V gene, CDR1 is SGHVS and CDR2 is FNYEAQ. The chain's CDR3 is CASSLDWALTAGELFF. The CDR3 coding sequence is TGTGCCAGCAGCTTAGATTGGGCACTTACCGCCGGGGAGCTGTTTTTT.

The chain recombines TRBV14 with TRBJ2-2; 12 bases are a match to TRBD2. With V trimmed by 4 bases and J by 4 bases, 4 bases remained unmatched. The CDR3 is 16 residues long. CDR1 and CDR2 (germline): SGHDN, FVKESK. The CDR3 nucleotides are TGTGCCAGCAGCCGCCTACTAGCGGGAGGCACCGGGGAGCTGTTTTTT. Translating it yields CASSRLLAGGTGELFF. Looking up the rest from reference TRBV14 and TRBJ2-2 gives the full variable domain: EAGVTQFPSHSVIEKGQTVTLRCDPISGHDNLYWYRRVMGKEIKFLLHFVKESKQDESGMPNNRFLAERTGGTYSTLKVQPAELEDSGVYFCASSRLLAGGTGELFFGEGSRLTVL.

CDR3 amino acids: CASIARGLQYF. CDR3 sequence (DNA): TGTGCCAGCATCGCGAGGGGGCTCCAGTACTTC. V is TRBV6-5 and J is TRBJ2-7; TRBD1 matches at 7 bases. Germline CDR1 and CDR2: MNHEY and SVGAGI. V was pared by 7 bases and J by 10 bases, with 7 bases of the junction left unmatched. The CDR3 is made up of 11 amino acids.

The chain uses TRBV2 and TRBJ2-1, with TRBD2 matching 11 bases. The V gene's germline CDR1 is SNHLY and CDR2 FYNNEI. The CDR3 length is 16 residues. The V and J ends lost 7 bases and 3 bases, in that order; junction bases with no gene match: 8. The CDR3 region is CASKSGTSGFYNEQFF. The CDR3 DNA is TGTGCCAGCAAATCCGGGACTAGCGGATTCTACAATGAGCAGTTCTTC.

This sequence joins TRBV7-9 and TRBJ1-5, with D possibly being TRBD1 (5 bases). Germline loops: CDR1 SEHNR, CDR2 FQNEAQ (reference sequence). Trimming took off 5 bases at V and 0 bases at J, with 8 bases between the two ends. This CDR3 is built from 14 residues. CDR3 nucleotides: TGTGCCAGCAGCCAGGACATTAGCAATCAGCCCCAGCATTTT. This encodes CASSQDISNQPQHF.

The genes are TRBV9 and TRBJ1-1; D not resolved. Germline V CDR1 and CDR2: SGDLS, YYNGEE. The CDR3 spans 16 residues. Trimming removed 4 bases at V and 4 bases at J, with 20 bases between. CDR3 sequence: CASSPGLGAEATEAFF. As DNA, the CDR3 is TGTGCCAGCAGCCCCGGTCTCGGAGCGGAGGCCACTGAAGCTTTCTTT.

The chain links TRBV9 to TRBJ1-1; possibly TRBD1 for D (6 bases). V lost 3 bases and J lost 0, with 9 bases in between. Germline V lookup: CDR1 SGDLS, CDR2 YYNGEE. The length of the CDR3 is 14 residues. The CDR3 nucleotides read TGTGCCAGCAGCGGAACAGGGCTGAACACTGAAGCTTTCTTT. It translates to CASSGTGLNTEAFF. The full variable domain, completed using reference TRBV9 and TRBJ1-1, is DSGVTQTPKHLITATGQRVTLRCSPRSGDLSVYWYQQSLDQGLQFLIQYYNGEERAKGNILERFSAQQFPDLHSELNLSSLELGDSALYFCASSGTGLNTEAFFGQGTRLTVV.

The chain couples TRBV9 to TRBJ2-2; no reliable D call. The germline V gene has CDR1 SGDLS and CDR2 YYNGEE. This CDR3 contains 13 residues. V dropped 0 bases and J dropped 3 bases, with 3 bases sitting between them. The CDR3 spells CASSVAYTGELFF. In DNA, the CDR3 is TGTGCCAGCAGCGTAGCCTACACCGGGGAGCTGTTTTTT.

The V gene is TRBV5-6, the J gene TRBJ2-5; 7 bases are shared with TRBD2. Germline lookup yields CDR1 SGHDT and CDR2 YYEEEE. V dropped 1 base and J dropped 3; count of bases not matched to a gene: 9. The CDR3 contains 16 residues. The CDR3 nucleotides are TGTGCCAGCAGCTTGTTCCTAGCGGTCATGGAAGAGACCCAGTACTTC. It translates to CASSLFLAVMEETQYF.

The rearrangement uses TRBV27 and TRBJ2-7, with 7 bases identical to TRBD2. Germline CDR1 reads MNHEY; CDR2 reads SMNVEV (reference sequence). After removal of 3 bases from V and 1 base from J, the junction contained 9 bases not matched to a gene. The CDR3 is 16 amino acids. This CDR3 is CASSLAWTRVSYEQYF. The CDR3 nucleotides read TGTGCCAGCAGTTTGGCCTGGACTAGGGTTTCCTACGAGCAGTACTTC.

This chain uses TRBV9 with TRBJ2-2, with 7 bases matching TRBD2. The CDR3 extends over 15 amino acids. V lost 0 bases to trimming and J lost 6 bases; unmatched junction nucleotides: 5. From germline, CDR1 is SGDLS and CDR2 YYNGEE. The CDR3 region is CASSVGGSYAGELFF. In nucleotides, the CDR3 is TGTGCCAGCAGCGTAGGCGGGAGCTATGCCGGGGAGCTGTTTTTT.

The V and J genes are TRBV7-3 and TRBJ1-1; D gene ambiguous. Trimming removed 5 bases from V and 1 base from J, with 17 bases in between. The CDR3 consists of 16 residues. CDR1 is SGHTA, CDR2 FQGTGA, per germline. In DNA, the CDR3 is TGTGCCAGCAGCCTCATCCGCGGAGGGAAGAACACTGAAGCTTTCTTT. This sequence encodes CASSLIRGGKNTEAFF.

V is TRBV7-9 and J is TRBJ2-1; TRBD2 matches 10 bases. CDR1 and CDR2 from the germline V gene are SEHNR and FQNEAQ (reference sequence). V was pared by 1 base and J by 5 bases, with 5 bases of the junction left unmatched. The CDR3 is 16 amino acids. DNA of the CDR3: TGTGCCAGCAGCTTAGGGCTAGCGGGAGTGGACAATGAGCAGTTCTTC. It translates to CASSLGLAGVDNEQFF.

On this clone itself: Within the sample, other DNA sequences also encode this same CDR3. The chain links TRBV9 to TRBJ2-7; the match to TRBD1 covers 11 bases. Germline loops: CDR1 SGDLS, CDR2 YYNGEE. V was clipped by 2 bases and J by 4 bases; unmatched bases: 5. CDR3 length: 15 amino acids. Written as DNA, the CDR3 is TGTGCCAGCAGCGTCTCCGGGACAGGGGGTTACGAGCAGTACTTC. Its protein product is CASSVSGTGGYEQYF.